This T cell receptor (beta chain) was found in a study of shared clonotypes between healthy human individuals (dated by TCRdb to about 2020). Regarding the study in general: A couple of women and a few men aged 18 to 49 years were included in the cohort. For each donor, CD4 naive and CD4 memory were each run on three plates, CD8 naive on two plates, and CD8 memory on one plate. Blood TCR repertoires of five healthy adults were deeply sequenced to estimate repertoire size and the extent of clonotype sharing between individuals. Libraries were prepared and TCR repertoires were sequenced by different laboratories using diverse techniques, in order to increase sequencing depth and limit assay-specific biases. Per donor, leukapheresis produced somewhere between about 0.94 and 8.9 billion PBMCs. Study-wide findings and limitations: Because the study included a small number of donors, the genetic and exposure-history diversity represented was limited. Clonotypes shared by all four sorted-subset donors showed higher generation probabilities than non-shared clonotypes. Sharing across several donors was observed for around 5% of naive CD4, less than 4% of naive CD8, 2% to 2.5% of memory CD4, and around 0.44% of memory CD8 clonotypes. Based on pairwise subsampling, the degree of clonotype sharing among donors was expected to be affected by sequencing depth. Rarefaction of sorted-subset datasets indicated incomplete sequencing despite the large sequencing depth. Estimated clonotype richness was generally larger for naive than for memory subsets. Only blood was sampled, and tissue TCR repertoires likely differ from those in blood.

Donors were healthy HIV-negative adults with no recently reported acute infections or vaccinations. Every donor was a Caucasian adult residing in Nashville, Tennessee, USA. CD4+ T cells were enriched by magnetic negative selection; naive cells were then positively selected on CD45RA, and the negative fraction formed the memory subset. After blood collection by leukapheresis, PBMCs were isolated using Ficoll-Histopaque density gradient centrifugation and then cryopreserved in the vapor phase of liquid nitrogen. Analytical flow cytometry was used to check the purity and quantity of each magnetically sorted T cell population. Genomic DNA was isolated from each sorted fraction and quantified by UV absorbance on a Nanodrop 2000c. The CDR3 sequence holds 14 residues, the cysteine and phenylalanine included. The entry retains the CDR3 DNA only, 42 bases that are in frame from base 1. CDR1 and CDR2 are read off the germline V gene as MDHEN and SYDVKM. V was cut back by 10 bases and J by 2 bases, leaving a gap of 15 bases between them.

Using the deep immunoSEQ assay, TCR CDR3 regions were amplified from genomic DNA by multiplex PCR. Extracted genomic DNA from each cell subset was spread evenly across all wells of several immunoSEQ 96-well plates, with each plate serving as a replicate. For sorted subsets, around 0.2 ug genomic DNA, equal to some 30,000 T cell genomes, was loaded into each replicate PCR. Purified libraries were measured with a Qubit 3.0 fluorometer, size-checked on a Bioanalyzer 2100, and measured again with the KAPA Library Quantification kit. A separate single-read 150-cycle Illumina NextSeq 550 flow cell was used to sequence each immunoSEQ 96-well plate. Per the authors' processing: Because the immunoSEQ output held only junctional sequences and lacked quality scores, the filtering could not match the filtering applied to full-length reads. To assign V/J genes and CDR3, sequences were annotated using PyIR, a Python wrapper for IgBLAST v1.9, with IMGT germline references. Reads were removed for weak V/J assignments (E-value above 1e-6), missing CDR3, stop codons, out-of-frame junctions, or ambiguous translated residues. V3J clonotypes were defined as sequences sharing an identical inferred V gene, J gene, and CDR3 amino acid sequence. The percentage overlap between two repertoires was calculated by dividing the number of shared unique clonotypes by the size of the smaller repertoire. Repertoire richness was assessed with RTK rarefaction, the Chao1 estimator, and Recon v2.1 estimates of unobserved clonotypes. For all TCRbeta clonotypes obtained by the gDNA method from a few donors, generation probabilities were computed with OLGA. Not all clones reach the TCRdb copy of this immuneACCESS table, which keeps in-frame sequences only. Checked studies attribute under half of the gap to unresolved V genes and leave the rest unexplained. V and J calls and clone size are copied from that table; D and trimming were computed from the DNA. This sample lists approximately 530,000 clones; 90% to 97% were detected once. About 0.059% of the sample goes to the ten largest clones.

About this clone itself: Its cognate antigen has yet to be identified. No much larger clonotype is one base removed from it; base qualities were not supplied.

The chain is encoded by TRBV28 joined to TRBJ1-5, with a tentative D gene TRBD1 over 6 matching bases. This clonotype was obtained from a woman aged 30 to 39 in good health. Sequencing was carried out using naive CD4+ T cells sorted from blood. Interpreted using the paper, the cell subset or site label stands for: CD45RA+ positively selected. The DNA sequence is given as TGTGCCAATAACAGGGCAGCTCGCAATCAGCCCCAGCATTTT. Its translation is CANNRAARNQPQHF.